This T cell receptor beta chain was retrieved from a study of cytomegalovirus exposure and HLA in healthy donors. Study results and limitations: Per published reports, the classifier diagnosed cytomegalovirus status with high specificity and sensitivity. It was shown in a later analysis that HLA-associated TCR beta chains were more clonally expanded than other, equally common chains.

Concerning this clone: As yet, its antigen is unknown.

The PCR contained 60 Vbeta and 13 Jbeta primers. Here immunoSEQ multiplex PCR was the method, and the copy in TCRdb shows in-frame clones only, minus some. The sample has around 190,000 clones, around 83% seen once. Germline CDR1 and CDR2: SGHDT and YYEEEE. V lost 0 bases, J lost 2 bases, and 9 bases lay in between. CDR3 length: 15 amino acids. Sequenced input: PBMCs. The V and J genes are TRBV5-6 and TRBJ1-5; perhaps TRBD1 as D (5 bases). The origin of this receptor is a man in his forties in good health and CMV-seropositive. The CDR3 nucleotides are TGTGCCAGCAGCTTGGCCAAGACAGGCAATCAGCCCCAGCATTTT. This translates into CASSLAKTGNQPQHF. The full variable domain, with the rest looked up from reference TRBV5-6 and TRBJ1-5, is DAGVTQSPTHLIKTRGQQVTLRCSPKSGHDTVSWYQQALGQGPQFIFQYYEEEERQRGNFPDRFSGHQFPNYSSELNVNALLLGDSALYLCASSLAKTGNQPQHFGDGTRLSIL.